This TCR beta chain was found in a study of T-cell reconstitution after alpha-beta-depleted transplantation in children. Details on this clonotype: Its target is not known.

This CDR3 spans 12 amino acids. CDR1 is GTSNPN and CDR2 is SVGIG in the germline V gene (reference sequence). V was trimmed by 8 bases and J by 4 bases, leaving 14 bases between them. TCRbeta library construction was performed incorporating unique molecular identifiers. Each CDR3 protein gets one entry after TCRdb re-called the PCR reads with MiXCR. The sample contains about 580,000 distinct CDR3 sequences, approximately 30% of which appear only once. Whole-study findings and limits: When one year had passed after transplant, most T-cell counts and diversity came from newly produced T cells. The origin of high day-60 TCRbeta diversity in some patients lay in surviving recipient T cells and thymic progenitors. Alpha-beta T cells about two months after transplant reportedly derived from several hundred expanded graft clones.

The clonotype originates from a boy in the first two years of life with Wiskott-Aldrich syndrome, due to receive a stem cell transplant. The source material was PBMCs, sampled before TCRalphabeta/CD19-depleted stem cell transplant. This rearrangement joins TRBV30 to TRBJ1-1; a weak D match, TRBD1 (6 bases). The CDR3 loop is CARIGGPTEAFF. DNA for the CDR3: TGTGCCCGGATTGGGGGGCCCACTGAAGCTTTCTTT.